Described below is a single T cell receptor (beta chain) sequence and its context. Its matching antigen is unknown. This CDR3 is 15 amino acids long. V lost 0 bases to trimming and J lost 0 bases, with 9 bases between them. Looked up from germline, CDR1 is SGHRS and CDR2 is YFSETQ. This sample is drawn from a study of beta chain features in type 1 diabetes. Overall study results and limits: A potential influence of HLA type upon TCRB rearrangement remained unresolved herein. Type 1 diabetes patients had moderately but significantly shorter TCRB CDR3s in all four CD4+ subsets. More deletions and fewer insertions at VDJ junctions were found in patients with type 1 diabetes.

The authors reverse transcribed all of the isolated RNA, so sequencing captured expressed TCRB transcripts. Clones were sequenced by immunoSEQ multiplex PCR, and TCRdb holds only the in-frame ones, with some missing. This table holds 630,000 or so clones, about 14% found once. By way of CD45RO/CCR7/CD25/CD127/CD95/CD27, the CD4+ regulatory, stem cell-like memory, central memory and naive cells were sorted. This clonotype was sampled from a man in his late teens or twenties with type 1 diabetes. Input material: naive CD4+ T cells from blood. The rearrangement links TRBV5-1 to TRBJ1-1; D remains ambiguous. The DNA for the CDR3 is TGCGCCAGCAGCTTGGAAGGACCCATGAACACTGAAGCTTTCTTT. Its translation is CASSLEGPMNTEAFF.